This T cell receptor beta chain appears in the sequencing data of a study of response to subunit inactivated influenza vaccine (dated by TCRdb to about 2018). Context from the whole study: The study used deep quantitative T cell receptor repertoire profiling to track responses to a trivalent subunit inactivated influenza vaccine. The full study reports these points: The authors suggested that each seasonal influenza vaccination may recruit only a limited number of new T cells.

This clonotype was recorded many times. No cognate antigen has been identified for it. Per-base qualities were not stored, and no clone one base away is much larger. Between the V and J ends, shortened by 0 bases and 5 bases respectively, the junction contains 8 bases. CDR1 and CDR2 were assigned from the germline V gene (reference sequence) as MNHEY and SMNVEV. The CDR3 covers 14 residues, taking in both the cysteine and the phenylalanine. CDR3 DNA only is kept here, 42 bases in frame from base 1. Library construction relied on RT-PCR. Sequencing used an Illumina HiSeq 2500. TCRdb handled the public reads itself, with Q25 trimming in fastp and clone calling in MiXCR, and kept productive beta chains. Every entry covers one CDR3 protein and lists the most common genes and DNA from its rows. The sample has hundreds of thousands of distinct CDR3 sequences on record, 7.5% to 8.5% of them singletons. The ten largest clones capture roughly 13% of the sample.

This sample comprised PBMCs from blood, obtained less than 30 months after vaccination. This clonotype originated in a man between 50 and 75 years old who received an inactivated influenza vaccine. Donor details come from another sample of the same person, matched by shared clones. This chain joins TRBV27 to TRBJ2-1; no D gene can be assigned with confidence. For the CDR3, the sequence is CASSLSRVNNEQFF. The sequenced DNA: TGTGCCAGCAGTTTATCAAGGGTAAACAATGAGCAGTTCTTC.